This T cell receptor (beta chain) derives from a study of shared clonotypes between healthy human individuals. Background on the study: The composition of the donors was a couple of women and a few men aged 18 to 49.

Study results and caveats: Sharing of clonotypes among donors was expected to vary with sequencing depth.

It was CD45RO-negative cells, positively selected for CCR7, that made up naive CD8 cells, with terminally differentiated effector memory CD45RA+ cells excluded. Donors, healthy HIV-negative adults, lacked recent acute infections or vaccinations. On this clone: Its antigen remains unknown.

Original processing notes: For the immunoSEQ data, sequences were junction-only without quality scores, so filtering differed. Using immunoSEQ multiplex PCR, the repertoire was profiled, and TCRdb retains in-frame clones only, with some absent. The DNA gave D and trimming, while V, J and clone size come from that table. The sample lists about 2.1 million clones, approximately 94% occurring once. This CDR3 is 15 amino acids long. The V end lost 6 bases, the J end lost 0 bases, and 15 bases lay between the germline ends. Germline V gene lookup returns CDR1 MNHNS and CDR2 SASEGT. The clonotype comes from a man younger than 30 in good health. Some clones in this sample may be carry-over from other donors' samples. Sequenced material: naive CD8+ T cells from PBMCs. The chain recombines TRBV6-1 with TRBJ2-7; D may match TRBD1 or TRBD2 (5 bases each). The CDR3 is CASSDWGPSSYEQYF. The CDR3 coding sequence is TGTGCCAGCAGCGATTGGGGACCAAGCTCCTACGAGCAGTACTTC.